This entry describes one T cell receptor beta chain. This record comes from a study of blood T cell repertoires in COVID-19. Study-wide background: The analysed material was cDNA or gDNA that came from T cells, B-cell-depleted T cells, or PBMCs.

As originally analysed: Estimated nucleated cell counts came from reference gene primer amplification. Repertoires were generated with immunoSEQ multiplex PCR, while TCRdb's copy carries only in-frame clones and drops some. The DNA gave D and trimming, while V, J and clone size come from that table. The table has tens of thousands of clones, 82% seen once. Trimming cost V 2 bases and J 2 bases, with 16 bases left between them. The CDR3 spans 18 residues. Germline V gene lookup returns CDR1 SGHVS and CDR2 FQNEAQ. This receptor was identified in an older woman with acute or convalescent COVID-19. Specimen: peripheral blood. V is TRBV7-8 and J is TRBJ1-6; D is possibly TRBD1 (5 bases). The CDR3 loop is CASSLLPARTPYNSPLHF. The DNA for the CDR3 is TGTGCCAGCAGCTTACTTCCTGCAAGGACACCCTATAATTCACCCCTCCACTTT.